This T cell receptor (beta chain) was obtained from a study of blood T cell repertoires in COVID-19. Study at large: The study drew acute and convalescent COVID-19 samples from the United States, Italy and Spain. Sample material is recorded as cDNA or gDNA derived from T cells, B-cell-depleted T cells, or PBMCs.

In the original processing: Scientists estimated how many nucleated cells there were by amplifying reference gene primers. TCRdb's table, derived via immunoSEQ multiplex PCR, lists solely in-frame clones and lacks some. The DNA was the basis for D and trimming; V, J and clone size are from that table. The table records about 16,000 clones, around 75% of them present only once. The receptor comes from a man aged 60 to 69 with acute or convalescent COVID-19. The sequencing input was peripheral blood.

CDR3 in DNA: TGTGCCAGCAGGATACAGGGTCGGGAGACCCAGTACTTC. As protein: CASRIQGRETQYF. The chain combines TRBV6-5 with TRBJ2-5; TRBD1 might be the D (6 bases). CDR1 MNHEY and CDR2 SVGAGI come from the germline V gene. The CDR3 covers 13 residues. V was cut by 6 bases and J by 5 bases, with 13 bases left in between.